Following are 26 T cell receptor beta chains from one sample sequenced in a study of regulatory T cells. The PCR used 52 TRBV and 13 TRBJ primers. Assay used: immunoSEQ multiplex PCR; TCRdb lists only in-frame clones, some missing. The sample contains some 30,000 clones, about 93% of which appear only once. Study conclusions and caveats: In CD3G-deficient patients, conventional CD4+ T cells were enriched for hydrophobic CDR3 residues at positions 6 and 7.

These receptors have no identified antigens. Source material: conventional CD4+ T cells sorted from blood. The receptors were gathered from a child aged 2-15 years with CD3G deficiency.

The genes are TRBV28 and TRBJ2-1; TRBD2 matches 9 bases. The CDR3 length is 14 residues. Looked up from germline, CDR1 is MDHEN and CDR2 is SYDVKM. Unmatched junction bases numbered 7, after V lost 5 bases and J lost 8 bases. This CDR3 is CASSPGGRGHEQFF. The CDR3 coding sequence is TGTGCCAGCAGTCCCGGCGGGAGGGGCCATGAGCAGTTCTTC.

The chain couples TRBV6-5 to TRBJ2-1; no reliable D call. The CDR3 is 14 residues long. V lost 2 bases and J lost 9, with 14 bases in between. Germline V CDR1 and CDR2: MNHEY, SVGAGI. CDR3 region: CASSYARIYGEQFF. For the CDR3, the DNA is TGTGCCAGCAGTTACGCTAGAATTTACGGTGAGCAGTTCTTC.

V usage is TRBV6-1 and J usage is TRBJ2-7; tentative D call: TRBD1 (6 bases). Germline CDR1 and CDR2: MNHNS and SASEGT. Trimming shortened V by 5 bases and J by 3 bases, and 11 bases separated the two germline ends. The CDR3 runs 13 residues. CDR3 region: CASSTGFGYEQYF. The CDR3 region has the DNA TGTGCCAGCAGTACAGGGTTTGGCTACGAGCAGTACTTC.

J is TRBJ2-3 and V is TRBV7-9, with 12 bases matching TRBD2. V trimming: 6 bases; J trimming: 6 bases; junction bases outside the gene matches: 7. The germline V gene encodes CDR1 SEHNR and CDR2 FQNEAQ (reference sequence). This CDR3 is built from 15 residues. The CDR3: CASSVLAGGGDTQYF. The CDR3 coding sequence is TGTGCCAGCAGTGTACTAGCGGGAGGCGGTGATACGCAGTATTTT.

For the CDR3, the DNA is TGTGCCAGCAGTGACCGGGACAGGGGCCACCTGTACTTC. The encoded protein is CASSDRDRGHLYF. This chain uses TRBV6-1 with TRBJ2-7; TRBD1 matches 10 bases. The CDR3 is 13 amino acids. V gave up 3 bases and J gave up 12 bases; unmatched junction bases: 8. Germline V gene lookup returns CDR1 MNHNS and CDR2 SASEGT.

J is TRBJ2-1 and V is TRBV28, with a possible D match to TRBD2 (6 bases). CDR3 length equals 14 residues. Germline assignment: CDR1 MDHEN and CDR2 SYDVKM. With 6 bases removed from V and 9 bases from J, the gap between germline ends came to 18 bases. CDR3 sequence (DNA): TGTGCCAGCAGGGGATACGCGGGACGAGGTGAGCAGTTCTTC. Protein product: CASRGYAGRGEQFF.

The rearrangement links TRBV6-1 to TRBJ2-1; possibly TRBD2 for D (6 bases). The germline V and J ends were trimmed by 2 bases and 9 bases, with 17 bases remaining between them. From germline, CDR1 is MNHNS and CDR2 SASEGT. The CDR3 runs to 15 residues. The CDR3 reads CASSELRLGVSEQFF. In DNA, the CDR3 is TGTGCCAGCAGTGAATTACGACTAGGCGTTAGTGAGCAGTTCTTC.

This clone has more than one count but fewer than ten. This chain links TRBV28 with TRBJ2-7; possibly TRBD1 or TRBD2 for D (5 bases each). The CDR3 has 13 amino acids. Deletions cut 3 bases from V and 6 bases from J, with 12 bases between. The germline gives CDR1 MDHEN, CDR2 SYDVKM. The CDR3: CASSLGRRLEQYF. The CDR3 region has the DNA TGTGCCAGCAGTTTGGGACGGAGGCTCGAGCAGTACTTC.

The J gene is TRBJ2-3, the V gene TRBV23-1; D gene uncertain. TRBV23-1 is an open reading frame whose function is uncertain. Trimming removed 2 bases at V and 3 bases at J, with 6 bases between. This CDR3 region has 13 residues. The CDR3 coding sequence is TGCGCCAGCAGTCAAGGGGATACAGATACGCAGTATTTT. It encodes CASSQGDTDTQYF.

The rearrangement uses TRBV28 and TRBJ1-2; D is ambiguous. Germline V gene sequence: CDR1 MDHEN, CDR2 SYDVKM. V lost 11 bases to trimming and J lost 4 bases, with 20 bases between them. The length of the CDR3 is 14 residues. CDR3 amino acids: CAGSRRGSSYGYTF. The CDR3, as DNA: TGTGCCGGTAGCCGACGCGGCAGCTCCTATGGCTACACCTTC.

This chain uses TRBV5-1 with TRBJ2-1; 14 nucleotides agree with TRBD2. V shed 2 bases and J 7 bases; nucleotides not matched to a gene: 5. The CDR3 contains 16 residues. Germline CDR1 reads SGHRS; CDR2 reads YFSETQ. CDR3 in DNA: TGCGCCAGCAGCTTACGACTAGCGGGAGGGTTGAATGAGCAGTTCTTC. Translating gives CASSLRLAGGLNEQFF.

This clone has only one observation. The chain employs TRBV7-2 and TRBJ2-1; D is ambiguous. V lost 2 bases and J lost 6, with 8 bases in between. The germline gives CDR1 SGHTA, CDR2 FQGNSA. The CDR3 length is 13 residues. CDR3 bases: TGTGCCAGCAGCTTAATCTCCCCCAATGAGCAGTTCTTC. Encoded protein: CASSLISPNEQFF.

The J gene is TRBJ2-5, the V gene TRBV18; weak D call: TRBD1 (6 bases). The germline CDR1 and CDR2 sequences are KGHSH and LQKENI. Trimming removed 1 base from V and 5 bases from J, with 23 bases in between. The CDR3 is 18 amino acids. The CDR3 here is CASSPHITLTGPSETQYF. Written as DNA, the CDR3 is TGTGCCAGCTCACCACATATAACTCTAACAGGGCCGTCCGAGACCCAGTACTTC.

V gene TRBV28 combines with J gene TRBJ1-5; the match to TRBD1 covers 7 bases. The junction had 1 base not matched to a gene; V was cut back by 2 bases and J by 0 bases. CDR1 is MDHEN, CDR2 SYDVKM, per germline. This CDR3 spans 15 amino acids. The CDR3: CASSLRDSSNQPQHF. The CDR3 nucleotides are TGTGCCAGCAGTTTAAGGGACAGTAGCAATCAGCCCCAGCATTTT.

The count of this clone is one. V and J are TRBV11-2 and TRBJ2-3, with 8 positions matching TRBD1. In germline, CDR1 is SGHAT, CDR2 FQNNGV. The V gene end was trimmed by 1 base and the J gene end by 7 bases; junction bases not matched to a gene: 7. This CDR3 contains 15 residues. DNA for the CDR3: TGTGCCAGCAGCTTAGCAGGGGGCGTAAGGAATACGCAGTATTTT. Translating it yields CASSLAGGVRNTQYF.

V is TRBV28 and J is TRBJ2-1, with 12 bases matching TRBD2. Losses at the gene ends were 4 bases for V and 6 bases for J; bases not matched to a gene: 7. Germline V lookup: CDR1 MDHEN, CDR2 SYDVKM. The CDR3 loop spans 16 amino acids. The CDR3 region has the DNA TGTGCCAGCAGTTCGCAACTAGCGGGAGGCGGCAATGAGCAGTTCTTC. Its protein product is CASSSQLAGGGNEQFF.

The CDR3 spells CASSLGSQGTEAFF. The CDR3 DNA is TGTGCCAGCAGCTTAGGATCTCAGGGAACTGAAGCTTTCTTT. This rearrangement joins TRBV13 to TRBJ1-1; tentative D call: TRBD1 (5 bases). This CDR3 spans 14 amino acids. Germline V CDR1 and CDR2: PRHDT, FYEKMQ (reference sequence). V lost 0 bases and J 5 bases, leaving 10 bases between the germline ends.

The rearrangement links TRBV28 to TRBJ2-5; D gene uncertain. The DNA end is more similar to TRBJ2-7, so the J call may be wrong. The CDR3 has 13 amino acids. Germline-derived CDR1 and CDR2 are MDHEN and SYDVKM. The CDR3: CASTPVDRYEQYF. The CDR3 nucleotides are TGTGCCAGCACCCCGGTGGATCGCTACGAGCAGTACTTC.

This chain uses TRBV21-1 with TRBJ1-3. TRBV21-1 counts as a pseudogene. The CDR3 consists of 15 residues. The CDR3 sequence is CANPKWGGAGNTIYF. In DNA, the CDR3 is TGTGCCAACCCAAAATGGGGCGGGGCTGGAAACACCATATATTTT.

This clone was seen only once. The chain recombines TRBV28 with TRBJ1-3; no reliable D call. Germline CDR1 is MDHEN and CDR2 is SYDVKM. V lost 4 bases, J lost 0 bases, and 10 bases lay in between. This CDR3 is 15 amino acids long. The CDR3 loop reads CASSSPRSSGNTIYF. CDR3 coding DNA: TGTGCCAGCAGTTCCCCGCGGAGCTCTGGAAACACCATATATTTT. Complete variable domain (other parts from reference TRBV28 and TRBJ1-3): DVKVTQSSRYLVKRTGEKVFLECVQDMDHENMFWYRQDPGLGLRLIYFSYDVKMKEKGDIPEGYSVSREKKERFSLILESASTNQTSMYLCASSSPRSSGNTIYFGEGSWLTVV.

Comments on this clone: Distinct nucleotide sequences in the sample also encode this CDR3. The rearrangement joins TRBV6-1 to TRBJ2-7, with no clear D. Germline CDR1 is MNHNS and CDR2 is SASEGT. Trimming removed 4 bases from V and 2 bases from J, with 9 bases in between. This CDR3 region has 13 residues. In DNA form, the CDR3 reads TGTGCCAGCAGTGTTAGTCCAACCTACGAGCAGTACTTC. Its translation: CASSVSPTYEQYF.

The chain recombines TRBV7-8 with TRBJ2-5, with 7 bases identical to TRBD2. The length of the CDR3 is 13 residues. V lost 5 bases, J lost 3 bases, and 3 bases stayed unmatched. The germline CDR1 and CDR2 sequences are SGHVS and FQNEAQ. The CDR3 protein is CASSPGLEETQYF. The CDR3, as DNA: TGTGCCAGCAGCCCAGGACTAGAAGAGACCCAGTACTTC.

This rearrangement joins TRBV7-8 to TRBJ2-6, with a possible D match to TRBD2 (5 bases). The CDR3 consists of 17 residues. Trimming stripped 4 bases from V and 0 bases from J, with 13 bases between. Germline CDR1 reads SGHVS; CDR2 reads FQNEAQ. CDR3 DNA sequence: TGTGCCAGCAGCTCGTCGCGGGTGGGCTCTGGGGCCAACGTCCTGACTTTC. This gives the protein CASSSSRVGSGANVLTF.

CDR3 sequence: CASNSQTYTEAFF. CDR3 nucleotide sequence: TGTGCCAGCAACTCCCAGACCTACACTGAAGCTTTCTTT. The chain carries TRBV6-6 and TRBJ1-1; no clear D. Germline V CDR1 and CDR2: MNHNY, SVGAGI (reference sequence). The CDR3 runs to 13 residues. Between the trimmed V and J ends, which lost 7 bases and 3 bases, there was a span of 12 bases.

The chain uses TRBV29-1 and TRBJ2-7; tentative D call: TRBD1 (6 bases). The CDR3 loop spans 13 amino acids. CDR1 SQVTM and CDR2 ANQGSEA come from the germline V gene. V lost 2 bases, J lost 1 base, and 9 bases lay in between. The CDR3 is CSVERRGSYEQYF. CDR3 in DNA: TGCAGCGTTGAACGCAGGGGATCCTACGAGCAGTACTTC.

This chain joins TRBV28 and TRBJ2-3, with D hard to call. The CDR3 is 15 residues long. In germline, CDR1 is MDHEN, CDR2 SYDVKM. Trimming removed 6 bases from V and 0 bases from J, with 13 bases in between. CDR3 in amino acids: CASRNLQLSTDTQYF. In DNA, the CDR3 is TGTGCCAGCAGAAACTTACAGTTAAGCACAGATACGCAGTATTTT.